This T cell receptor beta chain was sequenced in a study of blood T cell repertoires in COVID-19. Study in general: Italy, Spain and the United States were the sources of the convalescent and acute COVID-19 samples. PBMCs, B-cell-depleted T cells, or T cells provided the cDNA or gDNA that made up the material.

Original handling: Amplification of reference gene primers was used by the study to estimate nucleated cell counts. Method: immunoSEQ multiplex PCR; TCRdb's copy keeps in-frame clones and lacks some. The V and J calls and clone size were taken over from that table, and D and trimming were inferred from the DNA. Of around 70,000 clones in the sample, around 80% were seen once. Germline CDR1 reads KGHSH; CDR2 reads LQKENI. The CDR3 is 13 residues long. Trimming pared 4 bases from V and 0 bases from J, leaving 6 bases between. This receptor was obtained from a woman aged 60-75 years with acute or convalescent COVID-19. Sequencing was performed on peripheral blood. The rearrangement uses TRBV18 and TRBJ1-1; D is undetermined. The DNA of the CDR3 is TGTGCCAGCTCACTTACTGTGAACACTGAAGCTTTCTTT. Protein: CASSLTVNTEAFF. The full variable domain, completed using reference TRBV18 and TRBJ1-1, is NAGVMQNPRHLVRRRGQEARLRCSPMKGHSHVYWYRQLPEEGLKFMVYLQKENIIDESGMPKERFSAEFPKEGPSILRIQQVVRGDSAAYFCASSLTVNTEAFFGQGTRLTVV.